The 23 T cell receptor beta chains below all came from one sample that was sequenced in a study of T-cell reconstitution after alpha-beta-depleted transplantation in children. The authors prepared the TCRbeta library with unique molecular identifiers. TCRdb analysed the PCR reads with MiXCR anew, one entry per CDR3 protein. The sample records approximately 340,000 distinct CDR3 sequences, about a tenth being singletons. This material consisted of PBMCs from the stem cell graft donor, taken from the stem cell graft. These receptors were taken from a human donor who donated a stem cell graft to a child with acute lymphoblastic leukemia.

V and J are TRBV30 and TRBJ1-1, with a tentative D call TRBD1 (5 bases). This CDR3 is 13 amino acids long. From germline, CDR1 is GTSNPN and CDR2 SVGIG (reference sequence). V lost 5 bases and J 2 bases, leaving 12 bases between the germline ends. CDR3 coding DNA: TGTGCCTGGGGCTGGGGGGGAAACACTGAAGCTTTCTTT. It translates to CAWGWGGNTEAFF. Looking up the rest from reference TRBV30 and TRBJ1-1 gives the full variable domain: SQTIHQWPATLVQPVGSPLSLECTVEGTSNPNLYWYRQAAGRGLQLLFYSVGIGQISSEVPQNLSASRPQDRQFILSSKKLLLSDSGFYLCAWGWGGNTEAFFGQGTRLTVV.

The J gene is TRBJ2-3, the V gene TRBV20-1; D is undetermined. The germline V gene encodes CDR1 DFQATT and CDR2 SNEGSKA (reference sequence). Trimming cost V 0 bases and J 3 bases, with 10 bases left between them. The CDR3 covers 14 residues. CDR3 bases: TGCAGTGCTAGAGATTTCAAAACTACAGATACGCAGTATTTT. This gives the protein CSARDFKTTDTQYF.

This clonotype has ten or more counts. J is TRBJ2-5 and V is TRBV6-5; D is possibly TRBD1 or TRBD2 (5 bases each). Trimming took 2 bases from V and 5 from J, leaving 24 bases between them. The CDR3 extends over 18 amino acids. The germline gives CDR1 MNHEY, CDR2 SVGAGI. CDR3 sequence (DNA): TGTGCCAGCAGTTACCTCCCACGTGGGACCCTCTTGGGGGAGACCCAGTACTTC. Translating it yields CASSYLPRGTLLGETQYF.

This clonotype has at least ten counts. The chain is built from TRBV4-1 and TRBJ2-7; weak D call: TRBD2 (5 bases). V lost 0 bases to trimming and J lost 2 bases, with 8 bases between them. The CDR3 is 14 amino acids. Germline V gives CDR1 MGHRA, CDR2 YSYEKL. The CDR3 nucleotides are TGCGCCAGCAGCCAAGATCCGGGAACCTACGAGCAGTACTTC. Translated, it gives CASSQDPGTYEQYF.

The rearrangement links TRBV4-3 to TRBJ2-2; TRBD2 matches at 12 bases. This CDR3 spans 17 amino acids. Trimming removed 4 bases from V and 8 bases from J; junction bases left unmatched: 11. Germline lookup yields CDR1 LGHNA and CDR2 YSLEER. CDR3 coding DNA: TGCGCCAGCAGCCTTTCGGGACTAGCGGGTGCGGGGGGGGAGCTGTTTTTT. Residues: CASSLSGLAGAGGELFF.

This clonotype was seen repeatedly, ten times or more. The chain uses TRBV12-3 or TRBV12-4 and TRBJ2-2, with 11 positions matching TRBD2. With V trimmed by 5 bases and J by 6 bases, 5 bases remained unmatched. This CDR3 region has 15 residues. The CDR3, as DNA: TGTGCCAGCAGTGTACTAGCGGGAGTTTCCGGGGAGCTGTTTTTT. Translation gives CASSVLAGVSGELFF.

This clonotype was counted many times. V usage is TRBV7-9 and J usage is TRBJ2-4; 10 positions match TRBD1. The CDR3 extends over 15 amino acids. Germline trimming cut 4 bases from V and 9 bases from J; bases unmatched to any gene: 9. The germline V gene encodes CDR1 SEHNR and CDR2 FQNEAQ (reference sequence). CDR3 amino acids: CASSSTRTGGSIQYF. The CDR3, as DNA: TGTGCCAGCAGCTCAACCCGGACAGGGGGGAGCATTCAGTACTTC.

The chain couples TRBV20-1 to TRBJ2-4; TRBD2 is a possible D gene (5 bases). The CDR3 covers 17 residues. V dropped 3 bases and J dropped 0 bases, with 18 bases sitting between them. Per germline, CDR1 DFQATT and CDR2 SNEGSKA (reference sequence). This CDR3 reads CSARPRGRSLAKNIQYF. The DNA of the CDR3 is TGCAGTGCTAGGCCCCGGGGTCGAAGCCTAGCCAAAAACATTCAGTACTTC.

This clonotype has ten or more counts. The rearrangement uses TRBV9 and TRBJ2-1; no clear D gene. Germline lookup yields CDR1 SGDLS and CDR2 YYNGEE. The germline V and J ends were trimmed by 1 base and 5 bases, with 7 bases remaining between them. The CDR3 is made up of 13 amino acids. CDR3 sequence reads: CASSVLLNNEQFF. For the CDR3, the DNA is TGTGCCAGCAGCGTATTGTTAAACAATGAGCAGTTCTTC.

This clonotype was seen a few times. The chain joins TRBV6-2 or TRBV6-3 to TRBJ2-7; D is uncertain. There are 12 residues in the CDR3. The germline V gene has CDR1 MNHEY and CDR2 SVGEGT. The V end lost 5 bases, the J end lost 3 bases, and 8 bases lay between the germline ends. The DNA for the CDR3 is TGTGCCAGCAGTACAAAGGGCTACGAGCAGTACTTC. This codes for CASSTKGYEQYF.

The chain couples TRBV7-3 to TRBJ2-3; 11 bases are a match to TRBD2. The germline CDR1 and CDR2 sequences are SGHTA and FQGTGA. The CDR3 is made up of 16 amino acids. V gave up 2 bases and J gave up 3 bases; unmatched junction bases: 4. The CDR3 region has the DNA TGTGCCAGCAGCTTATTGCGGACTAGCGGGACAGATACGCAGTATTTT. Translated, it gives CASSLLRTSGTDTQYF.

The chain has TRBV6-5 and TRBJ1-2; TRBD1 matches 9 bases. The germline CDR1 and CDR2 sequences are MNHEY and SVGAGI. V shed 2 bases and J 7 bases; nucleotides not matched to a gene: 8. The CDR3 extends over 15 amino acids. This chain's CDR3 is CASSYETGGISGYTF. The CDR3 region has the DNA TGTGCCAGCAGTTACGAGACAGGGGGGATTTCTGGCTACACCTTC.

This clonotype has more than one count but fewer than ten. V gene TRBV27 combines with J gene TRBJ1-2; D remains unclear. V was pared by 5 bases and J by 7 bases, with 11 bases between. This CDR3 comprises 12 residues. The germline V gene encodes CDR1 MNHEY and CDR2 SMNVEV (reference sequence). CDR3 residues: CASSRGLGGYTF. Written as DNA, the CDR3 is TGTGCCAGCAGTCGCGGCCTCGGTGGCTACACCTTC.

A few counts support this clonotype. The CDR3 region has the DNA TGTGCCAGCAGCTTAAGCAGGGGGGATCAGCCCCAGCATTTT. This encodes CASSLSRGDQPQHF. The chain carries TRBV7-9 and TRBJ1-5; TRBD1 matches at 7 bases. The junction had 3 bases not matched to a gene; V was cut back by 2 bases and J by 5 bases. This CDR3 region has 14 residues. Germline CDR1 and CDR2: SEHNR and FQNEAQ (reference sequence).

The sample holds a few counts of this clonotype. The chain employs TRBV7-8 and TRBJ2-1; 11 bases agree with TRBD2. The CDR3 is 15 amino acids. Germline loops: CDR1 SGHVS, CDR2 FQNEAQ. V shed 8 bases, J shed 8 bases, and the junction held 11 bases outside the gene matches. CDR3 sequence reads: CASCSGRAGFYEQFF. The CDR3 DNA sequence: TGTGCCAGCTGTAGCGGGAGGGCCGGGTTCTATGAGCAGTTCTTC.

This clonotype was seen repeatedly, ten times or more. The V and J genes are TRBV5-1 and TRBJ2-7; 9 bases are shared with TRBD2. The CDR3 spans 14 residues. With V trimmed by 5 bases and J by 5 bases, 8 bases remained unmatched. Per the germline V gene, CDR1 is SGHRS and CDR2 is YFSETQ. CDR3 residues: CASSIGGLAHEQYF. CDR3 DNA: TGCGCCAGCAGTATCGGCGGACTAGCGCACGAGCAGTACTTC.

This clonotype was observed a few times. The chain is built from TRBV12-3 or TRBV12-4 and TRBJ2-4, with TRBD2 matching over 13 bases. Unmatched junction bases numbered 10, after V lost 1 base and J lost 1 base. The CDR3 consists of 20 residues. DNA of the CDR3: TGTGCCAGCAGTTTAGGGACTAGCGGGAGTAGCGTAGGGGCCAAAAACATTCAGTACTTC. Translating it yields CASSLGTSGSSVGAKNIQYF.

V usage is TRBV20-1 and J usage is TRBJ2-1; 14 nucleotides match TRBD2. CDR3 length equals 19 residues. Trimming took 1 base from V and 2 from J; bases not matched to a gene: 10. The germline V gene has CDR1 DFQATT and CDR2 SNEGSKA (reference sequence). The CDR3 DNA is TGCAGTGCTAGAGCATCCCAGACTAGCGGGAGGGCCACCTACAATGAGCAGTTCTTC. As protein: CSARASQTSGRATYNEQFF.

Only a few counts were recorded for this clonotype. V usage is TRBV7-2 and J usage is TRBJ1-4; TRBD1 is a possible D gene (6 bases). Germline V gene data show CDR1 as SGHTA and CDR2 as FQGNSA. The CDR3 consists of 14 residues. Trimming removed 6 bases at V and 7 bases at J, with 15 bases between. The CDR3 loop reads CASRRGRVGEKLFF. As DNA, the CDR3 is TGTGCCAGCAGGAGGGGGAGGGTTGGTGAAAAACTGTTTTTT.

The sample holds a few counts of this clonotype. The genes are TRBV10-3 and TRBJ1-2; the D gene is possibly TRBD1 (5 bases). Germline CDR1 reads ENHRY; CDR2 reads SYGVKD. The CDR3 sequence is 19 residues long. V lost 3 bases and J lost 0, with 23 bases in between. CDR3 in DNA: TGTGCCATCAGTGATTCGGTCTGGGACTATGATTCAGCTAACTATGGCTACACCTTC. Its protein product is CAISDSVWDYDSANYGYTF.

This clonotype showed up just a few times. The chain employs TRBV20-1 and TRBJ1-1; 8 bases map to TRBD1. The CDR3 has 14 residues. V dropped 4 bases and J dropped 0; count of bases not matched to a gene: 4. The V gene's germline CDR1 is DFQATT and CDR2 SNEGSKA (reference sequence). The CDR3 spells CSAMRQGMNTEAFF. In DNA form, the CDR3 reads TGCAGTGCTATGAGACAGGGGATGAACACTGAAGCTTTCTTT.

V usage is TRBV4-1 and J usage is TRBJ2-2; no reliable D call. The V end was cut by 3 bases, the J end by 1 base, with 9 bases between. The CDR3 covers 15 residues. CDR1 and CDR2 (germline): MGHRA, YSYEKL. The CDR3, as DNA: TGCGCCAGCAGCCAGTACGGAAAGAACACCGGGGAGCTGTTTTTT. It yields the protein CASSQYGKNTGELFF.

CDR3 region: CASRTKSRGVYEQYF. The CDR3, as DNA: TGTGCCAGCAGGACTAAAAGTCGGGGGGTCTACGAGCAGTACTTC. The genes are TRBV27 and TRBJ2-7; TRBD2 agrees at 7 bases. CDR3 length equals 15 residues. Germline V lookup: CDR1 MNHEY, CDR2 SMNVEV (reference sequence). Trimming cost V 6 bases and J 3 bases; bases outside gene matches: 11.